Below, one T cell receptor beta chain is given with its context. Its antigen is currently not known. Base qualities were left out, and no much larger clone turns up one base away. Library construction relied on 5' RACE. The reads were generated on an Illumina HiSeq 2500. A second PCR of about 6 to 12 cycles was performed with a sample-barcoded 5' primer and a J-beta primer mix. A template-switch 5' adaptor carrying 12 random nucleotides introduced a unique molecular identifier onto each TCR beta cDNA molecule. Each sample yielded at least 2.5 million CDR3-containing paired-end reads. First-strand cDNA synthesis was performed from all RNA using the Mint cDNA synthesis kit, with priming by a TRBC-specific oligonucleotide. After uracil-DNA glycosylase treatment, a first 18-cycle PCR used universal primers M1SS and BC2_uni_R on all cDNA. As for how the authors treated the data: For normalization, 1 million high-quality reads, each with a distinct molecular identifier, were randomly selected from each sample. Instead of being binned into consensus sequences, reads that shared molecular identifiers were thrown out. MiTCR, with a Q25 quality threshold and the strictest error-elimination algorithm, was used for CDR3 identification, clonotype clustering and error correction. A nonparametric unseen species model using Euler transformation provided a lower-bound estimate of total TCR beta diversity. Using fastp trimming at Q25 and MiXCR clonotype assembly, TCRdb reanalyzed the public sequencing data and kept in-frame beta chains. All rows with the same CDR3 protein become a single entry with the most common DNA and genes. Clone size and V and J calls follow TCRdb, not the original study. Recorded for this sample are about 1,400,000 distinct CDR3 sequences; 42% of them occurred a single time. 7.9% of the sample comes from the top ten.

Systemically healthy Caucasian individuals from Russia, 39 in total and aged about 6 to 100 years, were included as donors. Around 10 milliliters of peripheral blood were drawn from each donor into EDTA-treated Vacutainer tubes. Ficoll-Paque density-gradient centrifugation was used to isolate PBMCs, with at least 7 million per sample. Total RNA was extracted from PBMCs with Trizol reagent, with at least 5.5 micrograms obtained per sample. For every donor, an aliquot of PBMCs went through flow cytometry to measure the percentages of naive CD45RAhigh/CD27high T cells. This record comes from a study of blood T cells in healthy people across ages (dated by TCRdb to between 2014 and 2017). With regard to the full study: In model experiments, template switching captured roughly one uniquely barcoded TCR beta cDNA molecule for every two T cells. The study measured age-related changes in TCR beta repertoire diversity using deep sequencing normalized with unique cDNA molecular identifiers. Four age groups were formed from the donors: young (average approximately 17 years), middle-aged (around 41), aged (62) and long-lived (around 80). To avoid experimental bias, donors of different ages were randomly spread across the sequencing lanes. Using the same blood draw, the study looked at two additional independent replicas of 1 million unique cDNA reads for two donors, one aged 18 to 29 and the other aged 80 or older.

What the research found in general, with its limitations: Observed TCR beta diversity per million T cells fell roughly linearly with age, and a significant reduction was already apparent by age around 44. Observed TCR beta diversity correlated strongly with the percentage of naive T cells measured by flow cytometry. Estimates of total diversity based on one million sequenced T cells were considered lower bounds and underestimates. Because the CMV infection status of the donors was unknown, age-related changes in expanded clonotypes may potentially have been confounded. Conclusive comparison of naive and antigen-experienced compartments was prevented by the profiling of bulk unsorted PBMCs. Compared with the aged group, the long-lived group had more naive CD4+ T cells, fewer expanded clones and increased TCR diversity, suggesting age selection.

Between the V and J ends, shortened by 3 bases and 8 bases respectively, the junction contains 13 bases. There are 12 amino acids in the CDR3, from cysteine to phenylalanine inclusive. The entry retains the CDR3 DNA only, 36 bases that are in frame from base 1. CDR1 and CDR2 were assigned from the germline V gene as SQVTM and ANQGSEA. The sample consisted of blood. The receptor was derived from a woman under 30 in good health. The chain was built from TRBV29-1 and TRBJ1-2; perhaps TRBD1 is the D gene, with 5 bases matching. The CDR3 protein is CSVDSGGWGYTF. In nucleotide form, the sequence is TGCAGCGTTGATTCGGGGGGGTGGGGCTACACCTTC.